This T cell receptor beta chain was obtained from a study of Ad26.COV2.S vaccination and SARS-CoV-2 variants. Points from the study as a whole: A substantial breadth of spike-specific CD8+ and CD4+ T cell responses after vaccination has been reported. Vaccinees displayed broader spike-specific TCR repertoires than placebo recipients.

This CDR3 is 14 amino acids long. V lost 6 bases and J 3 bases, leaving 13 bases between the germline ends. The germline V gene encodes CDR1 MNHEY and CDR2 SMNVEV (reference sequence). To note about this clone: Its matching antigen is unknown.

Repertoires were generated with immunoSEQ multiplex PCR, while TCRdb's copy carries only in-frame clones and drops some. In the table there are about 350,000 clones, around 90% of which are singletons. The receptor's source is a human donor who had recovered from COVID-19. The sequenced sample was peripheral blood, obtained after recovery from COVID-19. The rearrangement links TRBV27 to TRBJ2-3, with D perhaps matching TRBD1 (6 bases). The CDR3 coding sequence is TGTGCCAGCAGCGTGTGGGGGCGGACAGATACGCAGTATTTT. This gives the protein CASSVWGRTDTQYF.